What follows are 26 T cell receptor beta chains derived from one specimen sequenced in a study of blood T cell repertoires in COVID-19. Repertoires were generated with immunoSEQ multiplex PCR, while TCRdb's copy carries only in-frame clones and drops some. The sample records a few hundred thousand clones, roughly 85% being singletons. The sample was peripheral blood. The source is a man between 60 and 75 years old who had recovered from COVID-19.

The CDR3 protein is CASSPLLAGAKETQYF. In DNA form, the CDR3 reads TGTGCCAGCTCACCACTACTAGCGGGAGCCAAAGAGACCCAGTACTTC. V is TRBV18 and J is TRBJ2-5; 11 positions match TRBD2. V gave up 1 base and J gave up 3 bases; unmatched junction bases: 4. Germline CDR1 KGHSH, CDR2 LQKENI. This CDR3 spans 16 amino acids.

The gene calls are TRBV7-2 and TRBJ1-1; no reliable D call. CDR1 and CDR2 (germline): SGHTA, FQGNSA. V dropped 1 base and J dropped 8 bases, with 11 bases sitting between them. The length of the CDR3 is 13 residues. The CDR3 region is CASSLVSFREAFF. CDR3 nucleotide sequence: TGTGCCAGCAGCTTAGTTTCGTTCAGGGAAGCTTTCTTT.

This rearrangement joins TRBV11-2 to TRBJ2-7; D remains unclear. The germline CDR1 and CDR2 sequences are SGHAT and FQNNGV. This CDR3 is 12 amino acids long. Deletions cut 4 bases from V and 3 bases from J, with 7 bases between. The DNA of the CDR3 is TGTGCCAGCAGCTCCTCTAACTACGAGCAGTACTTC. Residues: CASSSSNYEQYF.

The chain employs TRBV28 and TRBJ2-7; TRBD2 agrees at 11 bases. The V gene end was trimmed by 3 bases and the J gene end by 2 bases; junction bases not matched to a gene: 9. The CDR3 consists of 17 residues. Germline V gene lookup returns CDR1 MDHEN and CDR2 SYDVKM. In nucleotides, the CDR3 is TGTGCCAGCAGTTTTCTAGCGGGGGGCAAAAAGACCTACGAGCAGTACTTC. Amino acids: CASSFLAGGKKTYEQYF.

V is TRBV7-6 and J is TRBJ2-3; D not resolved. Germline assignment: CDR1 SGHVS and CDR2 FNYEAQ. The CDR3 consists of 15 residues. V was shortened by 3 bases and J by 0 bases, with 10 bases between the two germline ends. The CDR3 loop is CASSLGGRSTDTQYF. The CDR3 region has the DNA TGTGCCAGCAGCTTGGGTGGCAGGAGCACAGATACGCAGTATTTT.

The table lists this clone with a count of one. The chain couples TRBV29-1 to TRBJ1-4, with D uncertain. The germline CDR1 and CDR2 sequences are SQVTM and ANQGSEA. CDR3 size: 12 residues. V gave up 4 bases and J gave up 8 bases, with 11 bases separating them. The CDR3 here is CSVGTLGEKLFF. The CDR3 region has the DNA TGCAGCGTTGGGACTCTTGGGGAAAAACTGTTTTTT. Filled out from reference TRBV29-1 and TRBJ1-4, the complete variable domain reads SAVISQKPSRDICQRGTSLTIQCQVDSQVTMMFWYRQQPGQSLTLIATANQGSEATYESGFVIDKFPISRPNLTFSTLTVSNMSPEDSSIYLCSVGTLGEKLFFGSGTQLSVL.

The genes are TRBV24-1 and TRBJ1-2; a weak D match, TRBD1 (6 bases). Germline V gives CDR1 KGHDR, CDR2 SFDVKD. The V gene lost 4 bases and the J gene lost 4 bases, with 12 bases spanning the gap. There are 14 residues in the CDR3. CDR3 sequence reads: CATSEATGIYGYTF. CDR3 nucleotide sequence: TGTGCCACCAGTGAAGCTACAGGGATCTATGGCTACACCTTC.

The chain joins TRBV19 to TRBJ2-4, with a tentative D call TRBD1 (5 bases). CDR3 length: 16 residues. V was pared by 3 bases and J by 0 bases, with 12 bases between. From germline, CDR1 is LNHDA and CDR2 SQIVND (reference sequence). Here the CDR3 reads CASSITGNVAKNIQYF. Written as DNA, the CDR3 is TGTGCCAGTAGTATTACAGGAAACGTAGCCAAAAACATTCAGTACTTC.

The rearrangement joins TRBV5-1 to TRBJ1-1; D gene ambiguous. V lost 0 bases to trimming and J lost 7 bases, with 10 bases between them. Looked up from germline, CDR1 is SGHRS and CDR2 is YFSETQ. The CDR3 is made up of 13 amino acids. This CDR3 reads CASSLASSHEAFF. As DNA, the CDR3 is TGCGCCAGCAGCTTGGCTTCTTCACATGAAGCTTTCTTT.

J is TRBJ2-7 and V is TRBV5-4, with D maybe TRBD2 (6 bases). Germline CDR1 and CDR2: SGHNT and YYREEE (reference sequence). This CDR3 is built from 15 residues. The V and J ends lost 0 bases and 2 bases respectively, with 12 bases between them. The DNA for the CDR3 is TGTGCCAGCAGCTTGGCAGGACTAAGGCCCTACGAGCAGTACTTC. Translated: CASSLAGLRPYEQYF. The full variable domain, in which reference TRBV5-4 and TRBJ2-7 provide the parts outside the CDR3, is ETGVTQSPTHLIKTRGQQVTLRCSSQSGHNTVSWYQQALGQGPQFIFQYYREEENGRGNFPPRFSGLQFPNYSSELNVNALELDDSALYLCASSLAGLRPYEQYFGPGTRLTVT.

This clone appeared a single time. The chain joins TRBV2 to TRBJ2-5, with D perhaps TRBD1 (6 bases). The CDR3 length is 13 residues. Germline values: CDR1 SNHLY, CDR2 FYNNEI. V was shortened by 11 bases and J by 5 bases, with 18 bases between the two germline ends. As DNA, the CDR3 is TGTGCCTCAACACAGGGAACTGGCGAGACCCAGTACTTC. It translates to CASTQGTGETQYF. Full variable domain (rest looked up from reference TRBV2 and TRBJ2-5): EPEVTQTPSHQVTQMGQEVILRCVPISNHLYFYWYRQILGQKVEFLVSFYNNEISEKSEIFDDQFSVERPDGSNFTLKIRSTKLEDSAMYFCASTQGTGETQYFGPGTRLLVL.

The CDR3 DNA reads TGTGCCAGCAGCAAGGACAGTTTCTATGGCTACACCTTC. Residues: CASSKDSFYGYTF. V gene TRBV28 combines with J gene TRBJ1-2, with a possible D match to TRBD1 (6 bases). Germline V gene lookup returns CDR1 MDHEN and CDR2 SYDVKM. V was shortened by 6 bases and J by 4 bases, with 12 bases between the two germline ends. CDR3 length: 13 amino acids.

J is TRBJ2-1 and V is TRBV6-4, with 11 bases matching TRBD2. This CDR3 has 16 amino acids. Germline trimming cut 8 bases from V and 0 bases from J; bases unmatched to any gene: 6. CDR1 is MRHNA and CDR2 is SNTAGT in the germline V gene. In nucleotides, the CDR3 is TGTGCCAGCGCCTCTAGCGGGGGGCTCTCCTACAATGAGCAGTTCTTC. Translated: CASASSGGLSYNEQFF.

The chain recombines TRBV7-3 with TRBJ2-2, with D possibly matching TRBD1 (5 bases). V lost 1 base and J 6 bases, leaving 9 bases between the germline ends. The CDR3 is 14 amino acids. Germline V gives CDR1 SGHTA, CDR2 FQGTGA. This chain's CDR3 is CASSLKAGPGELFF. CDR3 nucleotides: TGTGCCAGCAGCTTAAAGGCAGGGCCCGGGGAGCTGTTTTTT.

The chain combines TRBV19 with TRBJ2-1, with TRBD1 as a possible D gene (5 bases). V was shortened by 5 bases and J by 3 bases, with 8 bases between the two germline ends. Germline values: CDR1 LNHDA, CDR2 SQIVND (reference sequence). This CDR3 has 13 residues. The CDR3 sequence is CASSADIYNEQFF. The DNA for the CDR3 is TGTGCCAGTAGTGCGGACATCTACAATGAGCAGTTCTTC.

The CDR3 reads CASSEQRGTYNEQFF. CDR3 coding DNA: TGTGCCAGCAGTGAGCAGCGGGGGACCTACAATGAGCAGTTCTTC. V and J are TRBV6-1 and TRBJ2-1; 8 bases agree with TRBD2. CDR1 and CDR2 from the germline V gene are MNHNS and SASEGT. Germline trimming cut 3 bases from V and 2 bases from J; bases unmatched to any gene: 3. The CDR3 has 15 residues.

This chain uses TRBV6-4 with TRBJ1-6, with TRBD1 matching over 9 bases. Germline values: CDR1 MRHNA, CDR2 SNTAGT. V lost 5 bases to trimming and J lost 2 bases; unmatched junction nucleotides: 7. CDR3 size: 17 residues. CDR3 nucleotide sequence: TGTGCCAGCAGTCGGGGACAGGGAAGGACCTATAATTCACCCCTCCACTTT. Encoded protein: CASSRGQGRTYNSPLHF.

This clone has only a few counts. The V gene is TRBV5-4, the J gene TRBJ2-3; 11 bases align to TRBD2. V lost 3 bases, J lost 1 base, and 4 bases stayed unmatched. This CDR3 has 16 amino acids. Germline V gene sequence: CDR1 SGHNT, CDR2 YYREEE (reference sequence). This CDR3 reads CASSYPGLAGTDTQYF. For the CDR3, the DNA is TGTGCCAGCAGCTACCCGGGACTAGCGGGCACAGATACGCAGTATTTT.

The chain is built from TRBV20-1 and TRBJ2-7; 13 bases map to TRBD2. Trimming took 3 bases from V and 2 from J; bases not matched to a gene: 1. The germline V gene has CDR1 DFQATT and CDR2 SNEGSKA (reference sequence). The CDR3 consists of 14 residues. As DNA, the CDR3 is TGCAGTGCTAGTGGGACTAGCGGGGCCTACGAGCAGTACTTC. It specifies CSASGTSGAYEQYF.

This chain uses TRBV19 with TRBJ2-7; TRBD2 matches at 9 bases. The CDR3 contains 18 residues. Germline V gene sequence: CDR1 LNHDA, CDR2 SQIVND (reference sequence). The V gene end was trimmed by 6 bases and the J gene end by 2 bases; junction bases not matched to a gene: 17. Here the CDR3 reads CASSTNTGGRVATYEQYF. The CDR3 DNA sequence: TGTGCCAGTAGCACGAACACGGGCGGGAGGGTAGCAACCTACGAGCAGTACTTC.

The genes are TRBV14 and TRBJ1-4; unclear D gene. Trimming left V 3 bases short and J 1 base short, with 21 bases between. Germline V gene data show CDR1 as SGHDN and CDR2 as FVKESK. The CDR3 runs 19 residues. The CDR3 DNA reads as TGTGCCAGCAGCCAGAGGGCGGGAGCCACCCTCGGAACTAATGAAAAACTGTTTTTT. It codes for CASSQRAGATLGTNEKLFF.

This chain links TRBV5-1 with TRBJ2-3, with TRBD2 as a possible D gene (5 bases). Germline V gene lookup returns CDR1 SGHRS and CDR2 YFSETQ. The CDR3 runs to 15 residues. Trimming removed 0 bases at V and 1 base at J, with 9 bases between. The CDR3 DNA reads as TGCGCCAGCAGCTTGGCACTAGGTGGCACAGATACGCAGTATTTT. This codes for CASSLALGGTDTQYF. Complete variable domain (other parts from reference TRBV5-1 and TRBJ2-3): KAGVTQTPRYLIKTRGQQVTLSCSPISGHRSVSWYQQTPGQGLQFLFEYFSETQRNKGNFPGRFSGRQFSNSRSEMNVSTLELGDSALYLCASSLALGGTDTQYFGPGTRLTVL.

J is TRBJ2-7 and V is TRBV6-5; 9 bases match TRBD2. The germline gives CDR1 MNHEY, CDR2 SVGAGI. The CDR3 consists of 15 residues. With V trimmed by 10 bases and J by 2 bases, 12 bases remained unmatched. The CDR3 region has the DNA TGTGCCACCTGGGGGCGGGAGGGAGAGACCTACGAGCAGTACTTC. Translation: CATWGREGETYEQYF.

The genes are TRBV7-7 and TRBJ2-3; tentatively, D is TRBD2 (6 bases). V was pared by 4 bases and J by 2 bases, with 10 bases between. Per germline, CDR1 SSHAT and CDR2 FNYEAQ (reference sequence). The CDR3 covers 14 residues. The CDR3 DNA sequence: TGTGCCAGCAGCTCAGGACTAAACACAGATACGCAGTATTTT. This gives the protein CASSSGLNTDTQYF.

This rearrangement joins TRBV5-1 to TRBJ2-7, with 7 bases fitting TRBD1. The V and J ends lost 4 bases and 8 bases, in that order; junction bases with no gene match: 9. Germline CDR1 and CDR2: SGHRS and YFSETQ. This CDR3 has 13 amino acids. This CDR3 is CASSDGQARQQYF. CDR3 nucleotide sequence: TGCGCCAGCAGCGACGGACAGGCGAGACAGCAGTACTTC.

V usage is TRBV19 and J usage is TRBJ2-2; no definite D call. The CDR3 consists of 14 residues. The germline CDR1 and CDR2 sequences are LNHDA and SQIVND (reference sequence). Trimming removed 9 bases at V and 0 bases at J, with 11 bases between. CDR3 sequence (DNA): TGTGCCAGCAAACTGAGAACGAACACCGGGGAGCTGTTTTTT. This sequence encodes CASKLRTNTGELFF.